This is a list of T cell receptor beta chains from one sample in a study of T-cell reconstitution after alpha-beta-depleted transplantation in children. MiXCR was run by TCRdb on the PCR reads, yielding one entry per CDR3 protein. The sample contains about half a million distinct CDR3 sequences, around 12% of which appear only once. The sample was PBMCs from the stem cell graft donor, taken from the stem cell graft. All receptors derive from a human donor who donated a stem cell graft to a child with combined immunodeficiency. The CDR3 runs from the conserved cysteine through the conserved F or W. The D gene is left open where the match is weak. Some rows mark clone size as missing; the rest say once, few, many or name a class of expanded clone.

V gene	J gene	clone size	D gene	CDR3 DNA	CDR3 protein
TRBV6-4	TRBJ2-7	few	TRBD2	TGTGCCAGCAGTCCCCCGATATACCGGGACTATTACGAGCAGTACTTC	CASSPPIYRDYYEQYF
TRBV12-3/TRBV12-4	TRBJ1-2	many	.	TGTGCCAGCAGTTTAGCACAGGGAGGCTACACCTTC	CASSLAQGGYTF
TRBV20-1	TRBJ2-5	few	.	TGCAGTGCCCAAGTCCAAGAGACCCAGTACTTC	CSAQVQETQYF
TRBV5-1	TRBJ1-1	few	TRBD1	TGCGCCAGCAGCTTGGTGTTCAGGGGGCGCACTGAAGCTTTCTTT	CASSLVFRGRTEAFF
TRBV9	TRBJ2-1	.	.	TGTGCCAGCAGCCCGCAGCCAGGTCTCGACAATGAGCAGTTCTTC	CASSPQPGLDNEQFF
TRBV9	TRBJ2-3	few	TRBD1	TGTGCCAGCAGCGTTCGCCGGGACAGGGAGACAGATACGCAGTATTTT	CASSVRRDRETDTQYF
TRBV5-1	TRBJ2-1	many	TRBD2	TGCGCCAGCAGACTTCCGGCAGTCGGGACTACCAGCTACAATGAGCAGTTCTTC	CASRLPAVGTTSYNEQFF
TRBV12-3/TRBV12-4	TRBJ2-2	few	.	TGTGCCAGCAGTCCCTGGGGGTTCACCGGGGAGCTGTTTTTT	CASSPWGFTGELFF
TRBV5-1	TRBJ2-7	many	TRBD1	TGCGCCAGCCGTGGGACAGGGGAGACCTACGAGCAGTACTTC	CASRGTGETYEQYF
TRBV12-3/TRBV12-4	TRBJ1-5	many	.	TGTGCCAGCAGTTCAGGGAGCTCGGGCAATCAGCCCCAGCATTTT	CASSSGSSGNQPQHF
TRBV12-3/TRBV12-4	TRBJ2-3	many	.	TGTGCCAGCAGTTTGGCTAGAACGCAGTATTTT	CASSLARTQYF
TRBV4-3	TRBJ2-7	.	.	TGCGCCAGCAGCCAAGACCGGGACCCTAGTCCCTACGAGCAGTACTTC	CASSQDRDPSPYEQYF
TRBV20-1	TRBJ2-2	.	TRBD1	TGCAGTGCTAGTAGGGGGACAGGGGGTATTTTTACGAACACCGGGGAGCTGTTTTTT	CSASRGTGGIFTNTGELFF
TRBV5-4	TRBJ2-5	many	TRBD1	TGTGCCAGCAGCTTAGGAACAGGGGTCCAAGAGACCCAGTACTTC	CASSLGTGVQETQYF
TRBV12-3/TRBV12-4	TRBJ1-4	.	.	TGTGCCAGCTGGCGCCAGCGAGGGGAAAAACTGTTTTTT	CASWRQRGEKLFF
TRBV12-3/TRBV12-4	TRBJ2-5	once	TRBD2	TGTGCCAGCAGTCCACGGACTAGTTCGGAGACCCAGTACTTC	CASSPRTSSETQYF
TRBV29-1	TRBJ2-1	few	TRBD1	TGCAGCGTTGCTCGGGACAGTTCCAATGAGCAGTTCTTC	CSVARDSSNEQFF
TRBV6-2/TRBV6-3	TRBJ2-5	many	.	TGTGCCAGCAGATGGACCCCGGGGGAGACCCAGTACTTC	CASRWTPGETQYF
TRBV15	TRBJ2-2	.	.	TGTGCCACCAGCCTCGGGGCGGCGAACACCGGGGAGCTGTTTTTT	CATSLGAANTGELFF
TRBV11-2	TRBJ2-1	.	TRBD2	TGTGCCAGCAGCAATAGCGGGACGGTAAACAATGAGCAGTTCTTC	CASSNSGTVNNEQFF
TRBV12-3/TRBV12-4	TRBJ2-2	few	TRBD2	TGTGCCAGCAGTTGGGGACTAGCGGACGCCCGGTCGACCGGGGAGCTGTTTTTT	CASSWGLADARSTGELFF
TRBV12-3/TRBV12-4	TRBJ2-3	many	.	TGTGCCAGCACGGGACTCCTCACAGATACGCAGTATTTT	CASTGLLTDTQYF
TRBV19	TRBJ1-2	.	.	TGTGCCAGTAGCCCTCAGGGTTTTACTAACTATGGCTACACCTTC	CASSPQGFTNYGYTF
TRBV7-9	TRBJ2-1	few	TRBD2	TGTGCCAGCAGCTTAACCGAGCGGGAGGGCCTCAATGAGCAGTTCTTC	CASSLTEREGLNEQFF
TRBV30	TRBJ2-1	.	.	TGTGCCTGGAGTGTTAGTTCTGAGCAGTTCTTC	CAWSVSSEQFF
TRBV30	TRBJ1-1	.	.	TGTGCCTGGGCCCCCGGGACGGAGAACACTGAAGCTTTCTTT	CAWAPGTENTEAFF
TRBV7-2	TRBJ1-1	many	.	TGTGCCAGCAGCCCCCAGGTGAAAGGGTACACTGAAGCTTTCTTT	CASSPQVKGYTEAFF
TRBV10-3	TRBJ2-1	.	.	TGTGCCATCAGTGAGTCCAGCGAGTGGAAGTTCTTC	CAISESSEWKFF
TRBV28	TRBJ2-3	.	.	TGTGCCAGCAGTGGGTCTGGGGGGCTTCCTTCTAGCACAGATACGCAGTATTTT	CASSGSGGLPSSTDTQYF
TRBV20-1	TRBJ1-5	.	.	TGCAGTGCTAGAGATCAGGCAGGGTCTAATCAGCCCCAGCATTTT	CSARDQAGSNQPQHF
TRBV21-1	TRBJ1-4	.	.	TGTGCCAGCAGAGTCTTGTACGGGAACAAGACCCAGGAGGAAAAACTGTTTTTT	CASRVLYGNKTQEEKLFF
TRBV12-3/TRBV12-4	TRBJ2-4	.	TRBD2	TGTGCCAGCAGTCATCCCCCCGGGGACGGGAGGACCAAAAACATTCAGTACTTC	CASSHPPGDGRTKNIQYF
TRBV7-2	TRBJ2-5	few	.	TGTGCCAGCACCCGGGGTAGCAGGGAGACCCAGTACTTC	CASTRGSRETQYF